One and the same sample provided the 21 T cell receptor beta chains below, sequenced in a study of cytomegalovirus exposure and HLA in healthy donors. The primer mix had 60 Vbeta and 13 Jbeta primers. Clones were read by immunoSEQ multiplex PCR, and TCRdb kept only the in-frame ones, dropping some. This table holds roughly 140,000 clones, 75% to 90% found once. Sequencing was done on a sample of PBMCs. The receptors derive from a female donor in good health and CMV-seronegative.

This chain connects TRBV6-5 to TRBJ2-1, with a possible D match to TRBD2 (5 bases). Germline V CDR1 and CDR2: MNHEY, SVGAGI. The V end was cut by 2 bases, the J end by 3 bases, with 11 bases between. This CDR3 comprises 15 residues. The CDR3 DNA reads as TGTGCCAGCAGTTACACTGACGGGAACTACAATGAGCAGTTCTTC. The encoded protein is CASSYTDGNYNEQFF.

The genes are TRBV2 and TRBJ2-7; 9 bases are a match to TRBD1. The CDR3 spans 15 residues. Germline-derived CDR1 and CDR2 are SNHLY and FYNNEI. With 6 bases clipped from V and 0 bases from J, the junction kept 6 bases outside the gene matches. The CDR3 spells CASRTGTGPSYEQYF. The CDR3 DNA reads TGTGCCAGCAGAACCGGGACAGGGCCCTCCTACGAGCAGTACTTC.

The chain is built from TRBV5-4 and TRBJ2-3; 11 bases map to TRBD1. Germline V gives CDR1 SGHNT, CDR2 YYREEE (reference sequence). The CDR3 is 14 residues long. After removal of 4 bases from V and 6 bases from J, the junction contained 4 bases not matched to a gene. CDR3 in amino acids: CASSHGQGADTQYF. CDR3 nucleotide sequence: TGTGCCAGCAGCCACGGACAGGGGGCGGATACGCAGTATTTT.

This clone occurred a few times. The rearrangement links TRBV4-1 to TRBJ2-7; TRBD2 aligns across 8 bases. CDR3 size: 14 residues. CDR1 is MGHRA, CDR2 YSYEKL, per germline. Losses at the gene ends were 0 bases for V and 3 bases for J; bases not matched to a gene: 1. The CDR3 is CASSQELAVYEQYF. The CDR3 nucleotides are TGCGCCAGCAGCCAAGAACTAGCGGTCTACGAGCAGTACTTC.

The chain recombines TRBV10-3 with TRBJ2-1, with 10 bases that match TRBD2. This CDR3 is 16 amino acids long. The V and J ends lost 2 bases and 3 bases, in that order; junction bases with no gene match: 4. The V gene's germline CDR1 is ENHRY and CDR2 SYGVKD. This CDR3 is CAISEDASGSYNEQFF. The CDR3 coding sequence is TGTGCCATCAGTGAGGATGCTAGCGGGAGCTACAATGAGCAGTTCTTC.

V and J are TRBV5-6 and TRBJ1-1; D is possibly TRBD1 (5 bases). The germline gives CDR1 SGHDT, CDR2 YYEEEE. The length of the CDR3 is 13 residues. V gave up 3 bases and J gave up 1 base, with 7 bases separating them. The CDR3 here is CASSSGENTEAFF. The CDR3 nucleotides read TGTGCCAGCAGCTCGGGGGAGAACACTGAAGCTTTCTTT.

The gene calls are TRBV4-2 and TRBJ2-5, with D perhaps TRBD2 (6 bases). V was cut by 4 bases and J by 3 bases, with 9 bases left in between. The germline V gene has CDR1 LGHNA and CDR2 YNFKEQ. This CDR3 has 13 residues. CDR3 residues: CASSRGGEETQYF. CDR3 coding DNA: TGTGCCAGCAGCCGGGGAGGAGAAGAGACCCAGTACTTC.

The CDR3 DNA reads TGTGCCAGCAGTTACTCGACCGGGACAGGAGCAGATACGCAGTATTTT. It yields the protein CASSYSTGTGADTQYF. The chain employs TRBV6-5 and TRBJ2-3; TRBD1 matches 8 bases. J was trimmed by 4 bases and V by 0 bases; bases with no gene match: 6. CDR3 size: 16 residues. Per the germline V gene, CDR1 is MNHEY and CDR2 is SVGAGI.

The CDR3 loop is CASAGGSASNQPQHF. CDR3 coding DNA: TGTGCCAGCGCGGGGGGGTCCGCTAGCAATCAGCCCCAGCATTTT. V and J are TRBV18 and TRBJ1-5; D is perhaps TRBD1 (5 bases). The CDR3 length is 15 residues. Germline values: CDR1 KGHSH, CDR2 LQKENI. V gave up 8 bases and J gave up 0 bases, with 14 bases separating them.

The chain employs TRBV28 and TRBJ2-3; D gene unclear. CDR3 length: 16 residues. With 6 bases removed from V and 0 bases from J, the gap between germline ends came to 16 bases. Germline V gene sequence: CDR1 MDHEN, CDR2 SYDVKM. The CDR3 loop reads CASSLRQPSSTDTQYF. The CDR3 region has the DNA TGTGCCAGCAGCCTGAGGCAGCCGTCTAGCACAGATACGCAGTATTTT.

DNA for the CDR3: TGTGCCAGCCTTCGGGAAACGTACTATGGCTACACCTTC. Protein product: CASLRETYYGYTF. This chain uses TRBV2 with TRBJ1-2; no reliable D call. The CDR3 runs to 13 residues. V lost 8 bases, J lost 3 bases, and 13 bases lay in between. Germline assignment: CDR1 SNHLY and CDR2 FYNNEI.

The V gene is TRBV30, the J gene TRBJ2-7; no reliable D call. The CDR3 length is 15 residues. V lost 3 bases to trimming and J lost 2 bases, with 17 bases between them. CDR1 is GTSNPN, CDR2 SVGIG, per germline (reference sequence). The CDR3 nucleotides are TGTGCCTGGAGCCTGCGCCAGGCTCTGGCCTACGAGCAGTACTTC. The encoded protein is CAWSLRQALAYEQYF.

CDR3: CASSLLQYTGELFF. CDR3 sequence (DNA): TGTGCCAGCAGTTTACTACAGTACACCGGGGAGCTGTTTTTT. The chain joins TRBV28 to TRBJ2-2; D remains ambiguous. Deletions cut 2 bases from V and 3 bases from J, with 7 bases between. This CDR3 is built from 14 residues. The germline CDR1 and CDR2 sequences are MDHEN and SYDVKM.

The CDR3 bases are TGTGCCACCAGCAGGTTGGGAGACATTTACGAGCAGTACTTC. Translated, it gives CATSRLGDIYEQYF. This sequence joins TRBV15 and TRBJ2-7, with D maybe TRBD2 (5 bases). Germline values: CDR1 LNHNV, CDR2 YYDKDF (reference sequence). V lost 3 bases to trimming and J lost 4 bases, with 13 bases between them. The CDR3 is 14 amino acids. Full variable domain (remainder filled in from reference TRBV15 and TRBJ2-7): DAMVIQNPRYQVTQFGKPVTLSCSQTLNHNVMYWYQQKSSQAPKLLFHYYDKDFNNEADTPDNFQSRRPNTSFCFLDIRSPGLGDTAMYLCATSRLGDIYEQYFGPGTRLTVT.

V gene TRBV19 combines with J gene TRBJ2-4; possible D gene TRBD1, 6 bases. CDR3 length: 16 residues. Trimming took 4 bases from V and 4 from J, leaving 17 bases between them. Germline CDR1 and CDR2: LNHDA and SQIVND (reference sequence). The CDR3 spells CASSNPGKTGKNIQYF. Here the CDR3 DNA reads TGTGCCAGTAGTAACCCGGGAAAAACAGGGAAAAACATTCAGTACTTC.

In its sample, this clone was seen a few times. V gene TRBV7-2 combines with J gene TRBJ2-3, with 8 bases that match TRBD2. The CDR3 length is 14 residues. The V and J ends lost 2 bases and 4 bases, in that order; junction bases with no gene match: 2. The germline gives CDR1 SGHTA, CDR2 FQGNSA. Here the CDR3 DNA reads TGTGCCAGCAGCTTAAGCGGGAGTGCAGATACGCAGTATTTT. It yields the protein CASSLSGSADTQYF.

This clone was found a few times. V usage is TRBV5-1 and J usage is TRBJ2-7; 10 nucleotides align to TRBD1. The CDR3 contains 14 residues. Germline V gene sequence: CDR1 SGHRS, CDR2 YFSETQ. With V trimmed by 3 bases and J by 2 bases, 2 bases remained unmatched. The CDR3: CASSSGTGAYEQYF. DNA for the CDR3: TGCGCCAGCAGCTCGGGGACAGGGGCCTACGAGCAGTACTTC.

CDR3 amino acids: CASSRASTIYF. CDR3 nucleotide sequence: TGTGCCAGCAGCCGAGCAAGCACCATATATTTT. The gene calls are TRBV13 and TRBJ1-3, with D unresolved. The CDR3 runs 11 residues. V dropped 5 bases and J dropped 9 bases, with 8 bases sitting between them. Germline CDR1 and CDR2: PRHDT and FYEKMQ (reference sequence). Using reference TRBV13 and TRBJ1-3 for the parts outside the CDR3, the full variable domain is AAGVIQSPRHLIKEKRETATLKCYPIPRHDTVYWYQQGPGQDPQFLISFYEKMQSDKGSIPDRFSAQQFSDYHSELNMSSLELGDSALYFCASSRASTIYFGEGSWLTVV.

V gene TRBV19 combines with J gene TRBJ2-7, with a tentative D call TRBD1 (6 bases). Germline values: CDR1 LNHDA, CDR2 SQIVND (reference sequence). The CDR3 consists of 16 residues. The germline V and J ends were trimmed by 3 bases and 4 bases, with 19 bases remaining between them. CDR3 residues: CASSMFQGSPIYEQYF. The DNA of the CDR3 is TGTGCCAGTAGTATGTTTCAGGGGTCACCAATTTACGAGCAGTACTTC.

The chain carries TRBV19 and TRBJ2-7; no reliable D call. The V gene lost 3 bases and the J gene lost 0 bases, with 9 bases spanning the gap. CDR1 is LNHDA, CDR2 SQIVND, per germline (reference sequence). The CDR3 has 14 amino acids. The CDR3 sequence is CASSIRVSSYEQYF. CDR3 DNA sequence: TGTGCCAGTAGTATCCGGGTTTCCTCCTACGAGCAGTACTTC.

The count of this clone is one. The chain uses TRBV28 and TRBJ2-2; D not certain. Per germline, CDR1 MDHEN and CDR2 SYDVKM. Trimming cost V 3 bases and J 4 bases, with 18 bases left between them. The CDR3 length is 17 residues. CDR3 residues: CASSFAYGSSGTGELFF. The CDR3 coding sequence is TGTGCCAGCAGTTTTGCTTATGGCAGTTCGGGCACCGGGGAGCTGTTTTTT.